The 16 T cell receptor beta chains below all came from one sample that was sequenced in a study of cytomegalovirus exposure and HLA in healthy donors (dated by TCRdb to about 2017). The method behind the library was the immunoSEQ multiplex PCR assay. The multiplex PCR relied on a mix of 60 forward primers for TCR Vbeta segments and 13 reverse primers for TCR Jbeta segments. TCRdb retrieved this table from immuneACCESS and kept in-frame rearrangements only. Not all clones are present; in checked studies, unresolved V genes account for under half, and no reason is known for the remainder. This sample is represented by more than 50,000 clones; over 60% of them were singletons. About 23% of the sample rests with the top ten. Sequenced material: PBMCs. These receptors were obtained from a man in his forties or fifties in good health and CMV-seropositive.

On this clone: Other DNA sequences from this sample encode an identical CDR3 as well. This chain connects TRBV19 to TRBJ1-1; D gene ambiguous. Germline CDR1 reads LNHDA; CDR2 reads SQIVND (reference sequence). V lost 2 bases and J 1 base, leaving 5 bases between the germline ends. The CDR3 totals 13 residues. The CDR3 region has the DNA TGTGCCAGTAGTATACGGAGGAACACTGAAGCTTTCTTT. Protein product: CASSIRRNTEAFF.

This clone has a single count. The CDR3 here is CASSSRGAGGYYGYTF. CDR3 DNA sequence: TGTGCCAGCAGTTCCCGCGGGGCAGGGGGCTACTATGGCTACACCTTC. The chain has TRBV27 and TRBJ1-2; 8 positions agree with TRBD1. Germline V gives CDR1 MNHEY, CDR2 SMNVEV (reference sequence). The V gene end was trimmed by 4 bases and the J gene end by 3 bases; junction bases not matched to a gene: 10. The CDR3 is 16 residues long.

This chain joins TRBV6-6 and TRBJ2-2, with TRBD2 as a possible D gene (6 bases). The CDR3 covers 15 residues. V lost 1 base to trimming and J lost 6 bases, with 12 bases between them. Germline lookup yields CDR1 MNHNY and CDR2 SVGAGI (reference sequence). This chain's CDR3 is CASSYWTGRPGELFF. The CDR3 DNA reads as TGTGCCAGCAGTTACTGGACGGGGAGGCCCGGGGAGCTGTTTTTT.

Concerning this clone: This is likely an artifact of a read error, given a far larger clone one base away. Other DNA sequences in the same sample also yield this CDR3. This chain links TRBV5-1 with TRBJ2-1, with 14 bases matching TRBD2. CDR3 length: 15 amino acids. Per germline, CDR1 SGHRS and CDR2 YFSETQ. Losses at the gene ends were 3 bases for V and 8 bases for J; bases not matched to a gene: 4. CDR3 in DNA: TGCGCCAGCAGCTCCCGACTAGCGGGAGGGGATGAGCAGTTCTTC. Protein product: CASSSRLAGGDEQFF.

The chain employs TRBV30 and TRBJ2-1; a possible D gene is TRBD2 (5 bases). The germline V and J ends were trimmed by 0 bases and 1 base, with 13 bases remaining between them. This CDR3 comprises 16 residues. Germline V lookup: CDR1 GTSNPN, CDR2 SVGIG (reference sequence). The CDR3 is CAWSVLGGQSYNEQFF. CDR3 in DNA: TGTGCCTGGAGTGTACTTGGCGGGCAGTCCTACAATGAGCAGTTCTTC.

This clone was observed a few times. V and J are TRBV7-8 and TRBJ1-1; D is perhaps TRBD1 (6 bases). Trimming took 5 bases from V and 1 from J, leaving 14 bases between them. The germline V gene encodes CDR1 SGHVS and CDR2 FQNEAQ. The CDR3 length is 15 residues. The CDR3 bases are TGTGCCAGCAGCAGAGGGGGGGGAGCGAACACTGAAGCTTTCTTT. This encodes CASSRGGGANTEAFF. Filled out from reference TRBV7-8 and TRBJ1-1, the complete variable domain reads GAGVSQSPRYKVAKRGQDVALRCDPISGHVSLFWYQQALGQGPEFLTYFQNEAQLDKSGLPSDRFFAERPEGSVSTLKIQRTQQEDSAVYLCASSRGGGANTEAFFGQGTRLTVV.

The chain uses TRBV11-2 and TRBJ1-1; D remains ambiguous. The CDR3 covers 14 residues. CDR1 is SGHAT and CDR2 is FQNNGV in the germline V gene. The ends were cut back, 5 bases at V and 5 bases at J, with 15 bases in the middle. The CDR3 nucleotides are TGTGCCAGCAGCCGTGACGGAGGGATAACTGAAGCTTTCTTT. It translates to CASSRDGGITEAFF.

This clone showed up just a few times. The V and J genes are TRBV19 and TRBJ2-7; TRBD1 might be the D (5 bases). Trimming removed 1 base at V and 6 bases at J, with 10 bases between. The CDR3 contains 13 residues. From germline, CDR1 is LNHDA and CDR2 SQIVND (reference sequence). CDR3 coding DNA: TGTGCCAGTAGTATAGGACAGAAGGGCGAGCAGTACTTC. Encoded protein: CASSIGQKGEQYF. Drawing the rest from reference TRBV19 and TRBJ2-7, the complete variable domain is DGGITQSPKYLFRKEGQNVTLSCEQNLNHDAMYWYRQDPGQGLRLIYYSQIVNDFQKGDIAEGYSVSREKKESFPLTVTSAQKNPTAFYLCASSIGQKGEQYFGPGTRLTVT.

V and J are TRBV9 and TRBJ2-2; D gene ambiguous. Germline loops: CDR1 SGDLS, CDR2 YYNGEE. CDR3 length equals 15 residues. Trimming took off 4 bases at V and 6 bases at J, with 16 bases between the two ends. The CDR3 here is CASSPRLITAGELFF. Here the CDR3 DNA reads TGTGCCAGCAGCCCCAGGCTTATCACCGCCGGGGAGCTGTTTTTT. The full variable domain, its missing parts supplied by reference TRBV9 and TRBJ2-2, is DSGVTQTPKHLITATGQRVTLRCSPRSGDLSVYWYQQSLDQGLQFLIQYYNGEERAKGNILERFSAQQFPDLHSELNLSSLELGDSALYFCASSPRLITAGELFFGEGSRLTVL.

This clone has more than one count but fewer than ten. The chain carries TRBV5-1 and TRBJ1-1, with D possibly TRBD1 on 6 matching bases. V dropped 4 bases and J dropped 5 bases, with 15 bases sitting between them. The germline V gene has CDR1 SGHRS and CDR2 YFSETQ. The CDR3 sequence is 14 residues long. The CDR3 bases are TGCGCCAGCAGCCCCCTCGGGGGGCAAACTGAAGCTTTCTTT. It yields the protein CASSPLGGQTEAFF.

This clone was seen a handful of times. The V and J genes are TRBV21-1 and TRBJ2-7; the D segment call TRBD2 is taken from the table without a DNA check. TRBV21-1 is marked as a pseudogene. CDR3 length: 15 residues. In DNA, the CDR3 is TGTGCCAGCAGCAAAGGAGTTCTAGCTCCCTACGAGCAGTACTTC. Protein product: CASSKGVLAPYEQYF.

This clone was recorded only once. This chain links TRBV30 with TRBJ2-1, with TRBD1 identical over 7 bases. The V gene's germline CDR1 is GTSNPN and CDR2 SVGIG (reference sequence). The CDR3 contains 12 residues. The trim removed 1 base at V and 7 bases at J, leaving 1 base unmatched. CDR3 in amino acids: CAWSEQGNEQFF. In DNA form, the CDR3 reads TGTGCCTGGAGTGAACAGGGGAATGAGCAGTTCTTC.

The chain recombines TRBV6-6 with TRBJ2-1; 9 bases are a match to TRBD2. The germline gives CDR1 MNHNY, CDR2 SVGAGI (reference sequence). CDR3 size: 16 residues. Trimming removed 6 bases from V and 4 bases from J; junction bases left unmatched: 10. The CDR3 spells CASSPPAGGRYNEQFF. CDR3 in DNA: TGTGCCAGCAGCCCCCCAGCGGGAGGTCGGTACAATGAGCAGTTCTTC.

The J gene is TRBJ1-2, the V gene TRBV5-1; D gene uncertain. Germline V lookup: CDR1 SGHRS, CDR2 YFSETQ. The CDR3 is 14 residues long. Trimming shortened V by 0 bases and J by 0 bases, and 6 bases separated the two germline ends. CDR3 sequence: CASSLGGSNYGYTF. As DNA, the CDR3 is TGCGCCAGCAGCTTGGGAGGTTCTAACTATGGCTACACCTTC. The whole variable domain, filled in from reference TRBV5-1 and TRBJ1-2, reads KAGVTQTPRYLIKTRGQQVTLSCSPISGHRSVSWYQQTPGQGLQFLFEYFSETQRNKGNFPGRFSGRQFSNSRSEMNVSTLELGDSALYLCASSLGGSNYGYTFGSGTRLTVV.

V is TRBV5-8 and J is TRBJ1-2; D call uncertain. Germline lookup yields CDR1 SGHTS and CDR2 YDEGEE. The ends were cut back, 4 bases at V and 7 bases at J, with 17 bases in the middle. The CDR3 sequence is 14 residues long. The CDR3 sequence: CASSPRKVAAGYTF. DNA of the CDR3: TGTGCCAGCAGCCCCCGCAAGGTTGCGGCTGGCTACACCTTC.

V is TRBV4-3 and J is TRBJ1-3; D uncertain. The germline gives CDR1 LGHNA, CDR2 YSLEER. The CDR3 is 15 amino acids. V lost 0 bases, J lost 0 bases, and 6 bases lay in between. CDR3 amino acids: CASSQELSSGNTIYF. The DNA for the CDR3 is TGCGCCAGCAGCCAAGAGCTGAGCTCTGGAAACACCATATATTTT.